This TCR beta chain was recovered during a study of control samples from healthy donors and cancer patients. The assay was immunoSEQ multiplex PCR, and TCRdb's table has in-frame clones only and misses some. The sample yields 70,000 to 95,000 clones, 90% to 95% seen once. This clone was observed once. This sequence originates from a woman under 40 in good health. The sequenced sample consisted of blood.

The CDR3 region is CASSYADRVQPQHF. In DNA, the CDR3 is TGTGCCAGCAGTTACGCGGACAGGGTTCAGCCCCAGCATTTT. This chain uses TRBV6-2 or TRBV6-3 with TRBJ1-5; 8 bases align to TRBD1. J gave up 6 bases and V 2 bases, and 3 bases lay outside the gene matches. The CDR3 is 14 residues long. The germline gives CDR1 MNHEY, CDR2 SVGEGT.